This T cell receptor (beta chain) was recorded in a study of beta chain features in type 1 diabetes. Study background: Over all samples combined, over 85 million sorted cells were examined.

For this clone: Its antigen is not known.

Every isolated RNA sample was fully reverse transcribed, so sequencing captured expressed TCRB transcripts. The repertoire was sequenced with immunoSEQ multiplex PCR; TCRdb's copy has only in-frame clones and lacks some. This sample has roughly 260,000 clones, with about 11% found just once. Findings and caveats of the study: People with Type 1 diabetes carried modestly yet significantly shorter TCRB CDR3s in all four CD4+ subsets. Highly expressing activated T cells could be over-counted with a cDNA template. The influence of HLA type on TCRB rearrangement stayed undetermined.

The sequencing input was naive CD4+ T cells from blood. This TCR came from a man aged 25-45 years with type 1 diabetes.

Here the CDR3 DNA reads TGTGCCAGCAGCCGTGAAGGACAGTTGAGCAATCAGCCCCAGCATTTT. The encoded protein is CASSREGQLSNQPQHF. The chain recombines TRBV7-9 with TRBJ1-5; D is perhaps TRBD1 (6 bases). The germline V and J ends were trimmed by 5 bases and 1 base, with 15 bases remaining between them. The CDR3 is 16 amino acids. Per germline, CDR1 SEHNR and CDR2 FQNEAQ (reference sequence). The full variable domain, with the rest looked up from reference TRBV7-9 and TRBJ1-5, is DTGVSQNPRHKITKRGQNVTFRCDPISEHNRLYWYRQTLGQGPEFLTYFQNEAQLEKSRLLSDRFSAERPKGSFSTLEIQRTEQGDSAMYLCASSREGQLSNQPQHFGDGTRLSIL.